The sequence of this T cell receptor beta chain was determined in a study of shared clonotypes between healthy human individuals. To note about this clone: Its antigen is currently unknown.

Once extracted for a subset, genomic DNA was divided evenly among several immunoSEQ plates. The protocol was immunoSEQ multiplex PCR, while the TCRdb copy is restricted to in-frame clones and leaves out a portion. The sample consists of 740,000 or so clones, around 78% of them appearing once. Study outcomes and limitations: Four donors shared about 5% of their naive CD4 clonotypes.

Trimming stripped 6 bases from V and 1 base from J, with 16 bases between. The CDR3 is 16 amino acids. The germline V gene has CDR1 SGHVS and CDR2 FQNEAQ. Source material: memory CD4+ T cells sorted from blood. Specified subset: CD45RA-negative fraction. The gene calls are TRBV7-8 and TRBJ1-3, with no clear D. The receptor's source is a woman aged 25 to 39 in good health. The CDR3 spells CASSIIGAESGNTIYF. In DNA, the CDR3 is TGTGCCAGCAGTATTATAGGAGCGGAATCTGGAAACACCATATATTTT.